A selection of T cell receptor beta chains follows, all from one sample in a study of T cell responses to AZD1222 COVID-19 vaccine. This table comes from immunoSEQ multiplex PCR, and its TCRdb copy is limited to in-frame clones, with some not included. Counted here are some 130,000 clones, 88% occurring once; the ten biggest clones make up around 5%. The material sequenced was peripheral blood, taken 28 days after the second AZD1222 dose. The source of these receptors is an adult who received the AZD1222 COVID-19 vaccine. CDR3s include the opening cysteine and the closing phenylalanine or tryptophan.

v_call,j_call,cdr3_aa
TRBV30,TRBJ2-7,CAWSPRAGTYEQYF
TRBV6-2/TRBV6-3,TRBJ2-1,CASSYGTSGVNEQFF
TRBV6-5,TRBJ2-2,CASSYQPNTGELFF
TRBV21-1,TRBJ2-1,CASSKGGSGEGDEQFF
TRBV24-1,TRBJ2-5,CATSGVSGQLKETQYF
TRBV9,TRBJ1-6,CASSAHGAAYSPLHF
TRBV7-8,TRBJ1-5,CASSPVGSNQPQHF
TRBV14,TRBJ1-2,CASSQSRVVGNYGYTF
TRBV6-5,TRBJ2-3,CASSYSRETDTQYF
TRBV14,TRBJ2-7,CASSQGGHHLVYEQYF
TRBV6-5,TRBJ1-2,CASAREPSYGYTF
TRBV7-3,TRBJ2-1,CASSSSSGGQGEQFF
TRBV19,TRBJ1-6,CASSMGTGGSPLHF
TRBV4-1,TRBJ1-5,CASSQDGAPRSNQPQHF
TRBV27,TRBJ1-1,CASSFRDNTEAFF
TRBV5-1,TRBJ1-2,CASSLSGTGSHTF
TRBV7-6,TRBJ1-1,CASSFGTGDTEAFF
TRBV4-3,TRBJ1-1,CASSQVGGTEAFF
TRBV4-3,TRBJ1-1,CASSQSTGGRLEAFF
TRBV9,TRBJ2-5,CASSVDRSGPRETQYF
TRBV12-5,TRBJ1-2,CASSRGTGSLYTF
TRBV28,TRBJ1-2,CASSFADRVYGYTF
TRBV3-1/TRBV3-2,TRBJ1-1,CASGAAMNTEAFF
TRBV11-2,TRBJ1-6,CASSSGQGWSPLHF
TRBV20-1,TRBJ2-3,CSASTTYTDTQYF
TRBV2,TRBJ1-4,CASTLTGREVDEKLFF
TRBV30,TRBJ2-1,CAWSVDTLVRQFF
TRBV3-1/TRBV3-2,TRBJ2-7,CASSQGDRGAYEQYF
TRBV5-1,TRBJ1-4,CASSFDRARAEKLFF
TRBV6-4,TRBJ2-3,CASSIGRDTDTQYF